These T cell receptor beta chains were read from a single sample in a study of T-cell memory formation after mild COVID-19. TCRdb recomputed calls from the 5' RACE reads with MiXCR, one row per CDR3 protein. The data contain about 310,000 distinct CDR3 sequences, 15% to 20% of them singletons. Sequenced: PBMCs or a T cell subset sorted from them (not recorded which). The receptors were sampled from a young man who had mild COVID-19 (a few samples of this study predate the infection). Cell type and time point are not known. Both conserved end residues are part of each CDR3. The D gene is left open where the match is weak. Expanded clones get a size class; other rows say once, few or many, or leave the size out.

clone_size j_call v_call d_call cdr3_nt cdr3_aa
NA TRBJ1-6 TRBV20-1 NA TGCAGTGCTGCCCGGGACATAAATTCACCCCTCCACTTT CSAARDINSPLHF
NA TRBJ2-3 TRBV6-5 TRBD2 TGTGCCAGCAGTTTCCGGCGGGACTACACAGATACGCAGTATTTT CASSFRRDYTDTQYF
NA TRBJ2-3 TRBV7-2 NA TGTGCCAGCAGCTCCCTTACTAGTGGGACCAATTTGAGGGATACGCAGTATTTT CASSSLTSGTNLRDTQYF
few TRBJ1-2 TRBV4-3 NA TGCGCCAGCAGTCTTCGTACAGGGTCCTATGGCTACACCTTC CASSLRTGSYGYTF
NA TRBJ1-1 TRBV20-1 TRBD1 TGCAGTGCCAGGCAGGGGGCAATGAACACTGAAGCTTTCTTT CSARQGAMNTEAFF
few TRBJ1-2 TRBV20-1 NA TGCAGTGCCCTAGGGTTTAATGGCTACACCTTC CSALGFNGYTF
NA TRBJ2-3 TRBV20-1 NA TGCAGTGCTAGGGACACGGGTAGCACAGATACGCAGTATTTT CSARDTGSTDTQYF
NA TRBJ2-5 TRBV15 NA TGTGCCACCAGCAGGGATTGGTTCGAGACCCAGTACTTC CATSRDWFETQYF
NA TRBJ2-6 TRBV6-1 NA TGTGCCAGCATGGGAGCAGACCGCTCTGGGGCCAACGTCCTGACTTTC CASMGADRSGANVLTF
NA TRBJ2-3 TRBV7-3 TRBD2 TGTGCCAGCAGCCTTCGGACTAGCGGGGGGGCCGATGGAGATACGCAGTATTTT CASSLRTSGGADGDTQYF
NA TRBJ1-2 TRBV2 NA TGTGCCAGCATCCATCCGGGAGGCACTCTGGATGGCTACACCTTC CASIHPGGTLDGYTF
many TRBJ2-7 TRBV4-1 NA TGCGCCAGCAGCCCTCAGACAGGGACTGGAGGCGAGCAGTACTTC CASSPQTGTGGEQYF
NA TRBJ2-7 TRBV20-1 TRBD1 TGCAGTGCTAGCCCTATGGGACAGGGAGACGAGCAGTACTTC CSASPMGQGDEQYF
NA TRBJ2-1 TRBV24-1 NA TGTGCCACCAGTGACTCCCGACAGAGTTATGAGCAGTTCTTC CATSDSRQSYEQFF
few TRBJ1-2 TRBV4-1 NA TGCGCCAGCAGCCAAGTGGGCGTCTATGGCTACACCTTC CASSQVGVYGYTF
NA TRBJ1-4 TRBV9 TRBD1 TGTGCCAGCAGCAAGCAGACAGGGAGGAATGAAAAACTGTTTTTT CASSKQTGRNEKLFF